Here is one T cell receptor (beta chain) with its context. The antigen is not known. The data are from a study of beta chain features in type 1 diabetes. Study-wide context: Healthy donors and patients showed comparable age, gender and cell yields. All samples yielded around 98,000,000 examined sorted cells. Overall study findings and caveats: All four CD4+ subsets from Type 1 diabetes patients carried moderately but significantly shorter TCRB CDR3s. A potential PCR bias toward shorter templates would be equal in patient and control samples.

Purity exceeding 95% was reached by all sorted populations. Germline lookup yields CDR1 SEHNR and CDR2 FQNEAQ (reference sequence). V lost 6 bases and J lost 5, with 17 bases in between. CDR3 length: 15 residues. Isolated RNA was reverse transcribed in full, so expressed TCRB transcripts were sequenced. The data were produced by immunoSEQ multiplex PCR, yet TCRdb's version contains in-frame clones alone and is incomplete. Among about 650,000 clones listed, 9.5% to 15% were seen once. This chain uses TRBV7-9 with TRBJ2-1, with a weak D call TRBD1 (5 bases). Sequenced sample: naive CD4+ T cells from blood. The TCR was taken from a man aged 25 to 45 with type 1 diabetes. The CDR3 sequence is CASSRKDTENNEQFF. The CDR3 DNA reads TGTGCCAGCAGTCGAAAGGACACGGAAAACAATGAGCAGTTCTTC.